This T cell receptor beta chain was documented in a study of blood T cell repertoires in COVID-19. In the study overall: Both acute and convalescent COVID-19 samples were obtained from the United States, Italy and Spain.

CDR1 SGHRS and CDR2 YFSETQ come from the germline V gene. CDR3 length: 15 residues. V was clipped by 4 bases and J by 0 bases; unmatched bases: 1. The assay was immunoSEQ multiplex PCR, and TCRdb's table has in-frame clones only and misses some. The data show about 50,000 clones, with approximately 85% seen just once and roughly 10% held by the top ten. The sample taken for sequencing was peripheral blood. This chain joins TRBV5-1 and TRBJ2-1, with 10 bases aligning to TRBD2. This sequence was found in a human donor in a cohort sampled during active COVID-19. The CDR3 DNA reads TGCGCCAGCAGCCTAGCGGGGGCCTCCTACAATGAGCAGTTCTTC. It encodes CASSLAGASYNEQFF.